This T cell receptor beta chain was captured in a study of identical twins. Study-wide results and caveats: Models underpredicted monozygotic twin sharing of out-of-frame TCR alpha. Invariant populations such as MAIT and iNKT cells could partly muddle zero-insertion analyses. Beta clonotypes that were abundant in cord blood contained fewer insertions, a pattern absent from memory repertoires. Conclusions relied on cross-sectional statistical analysis, not following the same donors.

One entry per CDR3 protein results from TCRdb running MiXCR on the 5' RACE reads. The repertoire holds more than 1.5 million distinct CDR3 sequences, with more than 30% as singletons. The V gene's germline CDR1 is LNHDA and CDR2 SQIVND (reference sequence). The length of the CDR3 is 15 residues. V lost 8 bases to trimming and J lost 2 bases, with 16 bases between them. A few counts support this clonotype. Antigen unknown. What was sequenced was cord blood. The TCR originated in a newborn girl in good health. The chain uses TRBV19 and TRBJ1-5; no reliable D call. For the CDR3, the DNA is TGTGCCAGTCTTCCAGCAGTTGGGGGCAATCAGCCCCAGCATTTT. Translated, it gives CASLPAVGGNQPQHF.